This T cell receptor beta chain is drawn from a study of cytomegalovirus exposure and HLA in healthy donors. Study information: Later, an analysis reported that the 130 or so validation repertoires had used the same platform as the approximately 600 first-cohort repertoires.

Study conclusions and caveats: One later analysis, an examination of the 100 to 150 validation repertoires, found that first-cohort TCR clusters tended to co-occur in them. There were approximately 150 TCR beta chains listed as cytomegalovirus-associated.

Details on this clone: Its antigen is unidentified.

Clones were read by immunoSEQ multiplex PCR, and TCRdb kept only the in-frame ones, dropping some. The table has over 150,000 clones, 75% to 90% seen once. V gave up 8 bases and J gave up 10 bases; unmatched junction bases: 15. The CDR3 loop spans 16 amino acids. The germline V gene has CDR1 SNHLY and CDR2 FYNNEI. Sequenced input: PBMCs. V is TRBV2 and J is TRBJ2-1; TRBD1 aligns across 12 bases. The TCR originated in a man younger than 35 in good health and CMV-seropositive. The CDR3 DNA reads TGTGCCAGCCTCCCGGGGACAGGGGGCGCAAAGGGGGAGCAGTTCTTC. This encodes CASLPGTGGAKGEQFF.